This TCR beta chain emerged from a study of breast tumors, draining lymph nodes, adjacent tissues. This CDR3 comprises 15 residues. Trimming cost V 1 base and J 2 bases; bases outside gene matches: 5. Germline values: CDR1 SGHDT, CDR2 YYEEEE. Regarding the study as a whole: Luminal-like breast cancer showed significantly greater tumor-nontumor repertoire similarity than basal-like breast cancer did. Tumors had less TCR diversity than lymph nodes, more than nontumor tissue. Data fit most tumor T cells coming from lymph node, expanding in tumor.

This clonotype was counted many times. The antigen is undetermined. Breast cancer patients provided tissue from their axillary draining lymph nodes. In TCRdb, the multiplex PCR reads were re-called with MiXCR into one record per CDR3 protein. In the table there are roughly 120,000 distinct CDR3 sequences, nearly 20% of which are singletons. The genes are TRBV5-6 and TRBJ2-7; TRBD1 aligns across 8 bases. The receptor's source is a female donor with breast cancer. Some clones in this sample may be carry-over from other donors' samples. Source material: axillary lymph node tissue. CDR3 sequence: CASSLSGTGPYEQYF. CDR3 bases: TGTGCCAGCAGCTTGAGTGGGACAGGACCCTACGAGCAGTACTTC.